This TCR beta chain is drawn from a study of molecular identifiers for immune sequencing clone quantification. The study's findings and limits: It was shown that clones above 20 RNA copies held over 99% of effector molecules, but under 1% in naive cells. Detectable among more than 800,000 naive cells, according to reports, was Jurkat TCR RNA spiked in from one cell. Barcode collisions between identical TCR molecules could shrink estimates of highly expanded clone sizes.

Trimming left V 2 bases short and J 0 bases short, with 16 bases between. This CDR3 comprises 17 residues. Germline lookup yields CDR1 MNHEY and CDR2 SVGEGT. This clonotype was counted at least ten times. The antigen is undetermined. Library preparation followed earlier protocols using designated TCR primers. TCRdb itself ran the PCR reads through MiXCR, one entry per CDR3 protein. The sample shows tens of thousands of distinct CDR3 sequences, about 24% of them seen only once. The sequenced material came from naive CD8+ T cells from blood, with Jurkat cell RNA spiked in. Subset specified: FACS-sorted CD8+CD4-CCR7+CD45RA+ naive T cells. This sequence originates from a human donor in good health. Some libraries in this study had Jurkat cell RNA spiked in. The chain combines TRBV6-2 or TRBV6-3 with TRBJ1-1; D unresolved. In DNA, the CDR3 is TGTGCCAGCAGTTACAGAGCCAGGATGGGGATGAACACTGAAGCTTTCTTT. Translation: CASSYRARMGMNTEAFF.